One and the same sample provided the 8 T cell receptor beta chains below, sequenced in a study of T cell changes during pregnancy in multiple sclerosis. The method was immunoSEQ multiplex PCR; TCRdb's version includes in-frame clones alone and lacks a portion of them. The sample consists of roughly 110,000 clones, 85% to 95% of them appearing once. Specimen: peripheral blood, collected in the third trimester of pregnancy. These receptors were collected from a female donor in good health, enrolled as a control in a pregnancy study.

This chain connects TRBV7-2 to TRBJ1-1; maybe TRBD1 (6 bases). The CDR3 is made up of 14 amino acids. From germline, CDR1 is SGHTA and CDR2 FQGNSA. The V and J ends lost 0 bases and 1 base respectively, with 6 bases between them. CDR3 bases: TGTGCCAGCAGCTTAGCGACAGGGAACACTGAAGCTTTCTTT. Translation: CASSLATGNTEAFF.

The chain carries TRBV27 and TRBJ1-2; D gene uncertain. CDR1 and CDR2 from the germline V gene are MNHEY and SMNVEV (reference sequence). CDR3 length equals 16 residues. Trimming stripped 5 bases from V and 8 bases from J, with 24 bases between. The CDR3 reads CASSTTPLNPLVGYTF. CDR3 DNA: TGTGCCAGCAGTACAACCCCCCTTAACCCTCTGGTCGGCTACACCTTC.

V gene TRBV7-2 combines with J gene TRBJ2-5; maybe TRBD1 (5 bases). The V gene's germline CDR1 is SGHTA and CDR2 FQGNSA. This CDR3 contains 14 residues. Trimming shortened V by 4 bases and J by 7 bases, and 16 bases separated the two germline ends. The CDR3 sequence: CASSSRQIQGTQYF. CDR3 in DNA: TGTGCCAGCAGCTCGCGACAGATTCAGGGGACCCAGTACTTC.

The V gene is TRBV7-3, the J gene TRBJ2-3, with a possible D match to TRBD1 (5 bases). CDR3 length equals 14 residues. CDR1 and CDR2 from the germline V gene are SGHTA and FQGTGA. V lost 5 bases to trimming and J lost 0 bases, with 9 bases between them. In nucleotides, the CDR3 is TGTGCCAGCAGCGCTGGACACAGCACAGATACGCAGTATTTT. This sequence encodes CASSAGHSTDTQYF. Variable domain in full (rest from reference TRBV7-3 and TRBJ2-3): GAGVSQTPSNKVTEKGKYVELRCDPISGHTALYWYRQSLGQGPEFLIYFQGTGAADDSGLPNDRFFAVRPEGSVSTLKIQRTERGDSAVYLCASSAGHSTDTQYFGPGTRLTVL.

The chain uses TRBV7-2 and TRBJ1-2; 8 bases agree with TRBD1. The CDR3 runs 15 residues. V shed 4 bases and J 7 bases; nucleotides not matched to a gene: 11. CDR1 and CDR2 (germline): SGHTA, FQGNSA. The CDR3 here is CASSSTGTGALGYTF. CDR3 in DNA: TGTGCCAGCAGCTCGACCGGGACAGGCGCGCTTGGCTACACCTTC. The full variable domain, rest sourced from reference TRBV7-2 and TRBJ1-2, is GAGVSQSPSNKVTEKGKDVELRCDPISGHTALYWYRQSLGQGLEFLIYFQGNSAPDKSGLPSDRFSAERTGGSVSTLTIQRTQQEDSAVYLCASSSTGTGALGYTFGSGTRLTVV.

The chain joins TRBV5-1 to TRBJ1-6; 8 positions match TRBD1. The CDR3 spans 14 residues. J lost 9 bases, V lost 0 bases, and 2 bases had no gene match. The V gene's germline CDR1 is SGHRS and CDR2 YFSETQ. CDR3 in amino acids: CASSLGQGLSPLHF. For the CDR3, the DNA is TGCGCCAGCAGCTTGGGACAGGGGCTTTCACCCCTCCACTTT.

This clone has a handful of counts. This sequence joins TRBV30 and TRBJ1-3; 7 bases align to TRBD1. The germline CDR1 and CDR2 sequences are GTSNPN and SVGIG (reference sequence). Trimming cost V 2 bases and J 0 bases; bases outside gene matches: 7. There are 16 residues in the CDR3. CDR3 DNA sequence: TGTGCCTGGAGTATAAACAGGGGCCCCTCTGGAAACACCATATATTTT. This codes for CAWSINRGPSGNTIYF.

The V and J genes are TRBV6-4 and TRBJ1-1, with D maybe TRBD1 (5 bases). The CDR3 length is 14 residues. V was clipped by 2 bases and J by 7 bases, with 14 bases between them. Germline values: CDR1 MRHNA, CDR2 SNTAGT. CDR3 in amino acids: CASSDEGGAGEAFF. CDR3 coding DNA: TGTGCCAGCAGTGACGAGGGAGGGGCCGGTGAAGCTTTCTTT.